The T cell receptor beta chain under discussion was sequenced for a study of cytotoxic CD8 clonotypes in ibrutinib-treated CLL. The wider study: Among responders, roughly 25 were partial and 2 complete; after median approximately 62 months, around 15 stayed remitted and approximately 12 progressed.

Target depth was 1 in 200,000 to 1 in 1 million T cells, about 10x per clonotype. Profiling relied on immunoSEQ multiplex PCR, and the TCRdb table lists in-frame clones only, not all of them. The sample yields around 50,000 clones, approximately 52% seen once. The source of this sequence is a human donor with chronic lymphocytic leukemia. The sequencing used PBMCs, collected after 24 months of ibrutinib treatment.

The CDR3 nucleotides are TGCGCCAGCAGCTTCCACGCGATGGGACAGGGGGCTATCTATGGCTACACCTTC. Its translation is CASSFHAMGQGAIYGYTF. The V and J genes are TRBV5-1 and TRBJ1-2; 12 positions match TRBD1. V was clipped by 2 bases and J by 4 bases; unmatched bases: 12. CDR1 is SGHRS and CDR2 is YFSETQ in the germline V gene. The CDR3 has 18 amino acids.